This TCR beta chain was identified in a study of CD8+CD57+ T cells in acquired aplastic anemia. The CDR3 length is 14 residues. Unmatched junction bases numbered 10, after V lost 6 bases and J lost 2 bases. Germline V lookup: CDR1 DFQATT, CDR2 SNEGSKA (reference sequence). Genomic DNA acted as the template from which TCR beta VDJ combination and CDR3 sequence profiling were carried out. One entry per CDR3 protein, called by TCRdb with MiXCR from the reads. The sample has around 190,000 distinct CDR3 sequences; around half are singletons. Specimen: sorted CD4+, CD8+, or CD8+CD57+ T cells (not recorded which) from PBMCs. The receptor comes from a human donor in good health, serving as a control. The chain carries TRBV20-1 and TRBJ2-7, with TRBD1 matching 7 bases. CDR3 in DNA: TGCAGTGCCCCGGGACAGTACGGTGCCTACGAGCAGTACTTC. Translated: CSAPGQYGAYEQYF.